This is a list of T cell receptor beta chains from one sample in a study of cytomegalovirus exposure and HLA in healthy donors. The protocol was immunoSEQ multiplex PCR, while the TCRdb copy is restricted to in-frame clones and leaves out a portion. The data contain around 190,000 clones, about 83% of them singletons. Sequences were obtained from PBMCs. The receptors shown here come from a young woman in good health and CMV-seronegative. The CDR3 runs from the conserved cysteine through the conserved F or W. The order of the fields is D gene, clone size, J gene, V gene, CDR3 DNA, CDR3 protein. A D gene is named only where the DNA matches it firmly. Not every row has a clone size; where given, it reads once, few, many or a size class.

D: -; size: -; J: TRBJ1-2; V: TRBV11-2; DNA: TGTGCCAGCAGCTTACTTGGAAGGACATACACCTTC; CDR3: CASSLLGRTYTF
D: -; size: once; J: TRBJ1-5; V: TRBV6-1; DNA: TGTGCCAGCAGGGAAGCGGGTACAGGCAATCAGCCCCAGCATTTT; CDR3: CASREAGTGNQPQHF
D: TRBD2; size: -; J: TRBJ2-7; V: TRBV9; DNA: TGTGCCAGCAGCACCCAACTAGCGGGAGTGGGAGAGCAGTACTTC; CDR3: CASSTQLAGVGEQYF
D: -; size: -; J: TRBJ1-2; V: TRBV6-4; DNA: TGTGCCAGCAGTGCCGAGGACGGGGGGGGCTACACCTTC; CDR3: CASSAEDGGGYTF
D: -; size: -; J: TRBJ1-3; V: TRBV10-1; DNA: TGCGCCAGCAGTGAGTCGACTGTAATCGGCTCTGGAAACACCATATATTTT; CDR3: CASSESTVIGSGNTIYF
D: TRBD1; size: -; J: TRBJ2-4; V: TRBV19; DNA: TGTGCCAGTAGTACCCAGGGACAGCAGAAAAACATTCAGTACTTC; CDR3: CASSTQGQQKNIQYF
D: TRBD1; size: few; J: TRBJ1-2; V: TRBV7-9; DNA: TGTGCCAGCAGCTTTGTCATGGGGACAGGGATGTTTGGAGGAGGCTACACCTTC; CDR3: CASSFVMGTGMFGGGYTF
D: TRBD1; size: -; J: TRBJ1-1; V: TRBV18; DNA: TGTGCCAGCTCACCATTGTCGACAGGGGACACTGAAGCTTTCTTT; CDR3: CASSPLSTGDTEAFF
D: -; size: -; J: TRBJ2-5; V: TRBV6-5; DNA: TGTGCCAGCTCCCAGCGGCAAGAGACCCAGTACTTC; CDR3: CASSQRQETQYF
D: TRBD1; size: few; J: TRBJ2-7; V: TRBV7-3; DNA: TGTGCCAGCAGCCCCGGGACAGGGCTATTCGAGCAGTACTTC; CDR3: CASSPGTGLFEQYF
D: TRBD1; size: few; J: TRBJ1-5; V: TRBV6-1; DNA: TGTGCCAGCACCGTAAGGGACAGGGGTAACCAGCCCCAGCATTTT; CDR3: CASTVRDRGNQPQHF
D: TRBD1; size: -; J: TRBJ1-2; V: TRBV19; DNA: TGTGCCAGTAGTGTCGGGACAGGGAGGCTATACTATGGCTACACCTTC; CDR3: CASSVGTGRLYYGYTF
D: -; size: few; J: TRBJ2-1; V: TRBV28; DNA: TGTGCCAGCAACCTTAGCCCGGGAAAAAATGAGCAGTTCTTC; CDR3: CASNLSPGKNEQFF
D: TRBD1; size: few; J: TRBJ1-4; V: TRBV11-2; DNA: TGTGCCAGCAGCTTCCCCCGTGACAGGGGCGGTAATGAAAAACTGTTTTTT; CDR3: CASSFPRDRGGNEKLFF
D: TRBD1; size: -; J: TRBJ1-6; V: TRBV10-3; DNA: TGTGCCACCCGGACAGGTCGTAATTCACCCCTCCACTTT; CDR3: CATRTGRNSPLHF
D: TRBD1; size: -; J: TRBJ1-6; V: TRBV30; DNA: TGTGCCTGGACGCGGGACAGCTCCTATAATTCACCCCTCCACTTT; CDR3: CAWTRDSSYNSPLHF
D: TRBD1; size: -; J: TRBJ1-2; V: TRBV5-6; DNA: TGTGCCAGCAGCGAGGTCACGGGACAGGGGAAATATGGCTACACCTTC; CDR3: CASSEVTGQGKYGYTF
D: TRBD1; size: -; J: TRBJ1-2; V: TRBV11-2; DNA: TGTGCCAGCAGCTTAGGGACAGGGGGCTATGGCTACACCTTC; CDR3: CASSLGTGGYGYTF
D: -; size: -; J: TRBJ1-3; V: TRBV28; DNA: TGTGCCAGCACCGCGCGGCCGAGTGGAAACACCATATATTTT; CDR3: CASTARPSGNTIYF
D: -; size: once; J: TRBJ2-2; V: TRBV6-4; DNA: TGTGCCAGCAGGAGAGGAGGCGGCTCCACCGGGGAGCTGTTTTTT; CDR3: CASRRGGGSTGELFF
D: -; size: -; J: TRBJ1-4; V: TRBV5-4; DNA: TGTGCCAGCAGCGTAGACCAGGGTGCAACTAATGAAAAACTGTTTTTT; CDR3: CASSVDQGATNEKLFF
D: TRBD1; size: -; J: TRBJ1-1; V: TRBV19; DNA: TGTGCCAGTAGTCCTCCGGGACAGAGAACTGAAGCTTTCTTT; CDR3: CASSPPGQRTEAFF
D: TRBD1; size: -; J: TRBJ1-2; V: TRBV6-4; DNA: TGTGCCAGCAGTCGGACAGGGGGAACTCCTAACTATGGCTACACCTTC; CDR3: CASSRTGGTPNYGYTF